This T cell receptor (beta chain) emerged from a study of cytomegalovirus exposure and HLA in healthy donors. To note about this clone: Its antigen is unknown.

Study outcomes and limitations: According to the study, 160 or so TCR beta chains were cytomegalovirus-associated. With later analysis, a missense DCLRE1C variant became linked to TCR beta V- and J-gene trimming. Another analysis was done later, and it associated 16,951 TCR beta sequences with HLA alleles at 0.05 false discovery rate. Later analysis identified several of the most significant clusters that appeared linked to common viral pathogens.

PCR was performed using 60 Vbeta and 13 Jbeta primers. Profiling relied on immunoSEQ multiplex PCR, and the TCRdb table lists in-frame clones only, not all of them. In the table there are about 82,000 clones, less than 80% of which are singletons. This receptor was taken from a man younger than 40 in good health and CMV-seropositive. The specimen was PBMCs.

The CDR3 loop reads CASSSQGQGSGNTIYF. The CDR3 DNA reads TGTGCCAGCAGCTCACAGGGACAGGGGTCTGGAAACACCATATATTTT. The chain links TRBV9 to TRBJ1-3; 10 bases align to TRBD1. CDR1 is SGDLS, CDR2 YYNGEE, per germline. The CDR3 has 16 residues. V was clipped by 4 bases and J by 1 base; unmatched bases: 5.